These 21 T cell receptor beta chains were all obtained from the same sample, sequenced in a study of brain T cells in children with intractable seizures. Sample time point: blood from clinic visit 5 months post-surgery; TSC patient then seizure free. Method: immunoSEQ multiplex PCR; TCRdb's copy keeps in-frame clones and lacks some. The sample holds a few hundred thousand clones; approximately 93% are singletons and the top ten take 5% to 7%. The source was peripheral blood, collected about 5 months after surgery. Receptors originate from a boy under two years old with tuberous sclerosis and intractable seizures.

This CDR3 reads CASSYMGGRTEAFF. DNA of the CDR3: TGTGCCAGCAGTTATATGGGGGGGAGGACTGAAGCTTTCTTT. This chain connects TRBV27 to TRBJ1-1; TRBD1 is a possible D gene (5 bases). The V end was cut by 4 bases, the J end by 5 bases, with 14 bases between. In germline, CDR1 is MNHEY, CDR2 SMNVEV (reference sequence). The CDR3 runs to 14 residues.

The chain links TRBV7-8 to TRBJ2-1; 13 bases map to TRBD2. The germline V gene has CDR1 SGHVS and CDR2 FQNEAQ. The CDR3 covers 16 residues. Losses at the gene ends were 5 bases for V and 9 bases for J; bases not matched to a gene: 10. CDR3 coding DNA: TGTGCCAGCAGCCCCCCACTAGCGGGGGGGCCGGGTGAGCAGTTCTTC. This encodes CASSPPLAGGPGEQFF. Full variable domain (outside the CDR3, taken from reference TRBV7-8 and TRBJ2-1): GAGVSQSPRYKVAKRGQDVALRCDPISGHVSLFWYQQALGQGPEFLTYFQNEAQLDKSGLPSDRFFAERPEGSVSTLKIQRTQQEDSAVYLCASSPPLAGGPGEQFFGPGTRLTVL.

This chain connects TRBV28 to TRBJ2-1; 8 bases map to TRBD1. This CDR3 is built from 16 residues. Per the germline V gene, CDR1 is MDHEN and CDR2 is SYDVKM. Losses at the gene ends were 6 bases for V and 7 bases for J; bases not matched to a gene: 14. CDR3 residues: CASSPGPRQGRNEQFF. Written as DNA, the CDR3 is TGTGCCAGCAGCCCCGGCCCCCGACAGGGGAGGAATGAGCAGTTCTTC.

This clone showed up just a few times. The rearrangement joins TRBV30 to TRBJ1-6; 7 bases align to TRBD1. CDR1 is GTSNPN, CDR2 SVGIG, per germline (reference sequence). This CDR3 comprises 14 residues. V was clipped by 0 bases and J by 10 bases; unmatched bases: 6. The CDR3 DNA is TGTGCCTGGAGTGTAGACAGGGCGCGGTCACCCCTCCACTTT. It encodes CAWSVDRARSPLHF.

About this clone itself: Other DNA sequences in this specimen translate into the identical CDR3. The chain combines TRBV19 with TRBJ2-3; D gene uncertain. Trimming removed 0 bases at V and 3 bases at J, with 7 bases between. CDR1 is LNHDA and CDR2 is SQIVND in the germline V gene (reference sequence). The CDR3 runs to 14 residues. DNA of the CDR3: TGTGCCAGTAGTATAGATCTAGTGACAGATACGCAGTATTTT. Its protein product is CASSIDLVTDTQYF.

This rearrangement joins TRBV19 to TRBJ1-5; D not certain. Germline V gene lookup returns CDR1 LNHDA and CDR2 SQIVND (reference sequence). The germline V and J ends were trimmed by 3 bases and 4 bases, with 7 bases remaining between them. The CDR3 covers 13 residues. CDR3 bases: TGTGCCAGTAGTATCTCCCGAAATCAGCCCCAGCATTTT. This encodes CASSISRNQPQHF.

The rearrangement links TRBV7-9 to TRBJ1-2, with 10 bases fitting TRBD1. CDR3 length equals 16 residues. Germline CDR1 reads SEHNR; CDR2 reads FQNEAQ (reference sequence). After removal of 7 bases from V and 0 bases from J, the junction contained 8 bases not matched to a gene. The CDR3 reads CASTGTGADANYGYTF. CDR3 in DNA: TGTGCCAGCACCGGGACAGGGGCGGACGCTAACTATGGCTACACCTTC. Using reference TRBV7-9 and TRBJ1-2 for the parts outside the CDR3, the full variable domain is DTGVSQNPRHKITKRGQNVTFRCDPISEHNRLYWYRQTLGQGPEFLTYFQNEAQLEKSRLLSDRFSAERPKGSFSTLEIQRTEQGDSAMYLCASTGTGADANYGYTFGSGTRLTVV.

The V and J genes are TRBV4-2 and TRBJ2-1; maybe TRBD1 (6 bases). This CDR3 has 16 amino acids. Deletions cut 1 base from V and 5 bases from J, with 15 bases between. Germline CDR1 LGHNA, CDR2 YNFKEQ. The CDR3 is CASSQGIGRGHNEQFF. The CDR3 DNA reads TGTGCCAGCAGCCAAGGTATTGGCAGGGGCCACAATGAGCAGTTCTTC.

This chain uses TRBV11-3 with TRBJ2-7; 10 positions match TRBD1. With 2 bases clipped from V and 3 bases from J, the junction kept 1 base outside the gene matches. The CDR3 covers 14 residues. From germline, CDR1 is SGHNT and CDR2 YENEEA. This CDR3 reads CASSLWTGGYEQYF. The CDR3 bases are TGTGCCAGCAGCTTATGGACAGGGGGCTACGAGCAGTACTTC.

V is TRBV18 and J is TRBJ1-6; D unresolved. Trimming removed 0 bases at V and 10 bases at J, with 10 bases between. This CDR3 is built from 14 residues. The V gene's germline CDR1 is KGHSH and CDR2 LQKENI. CDR3: CASSPPGRDSPLHF. CDR3 DNA sequence: TGTGCCAGCTCACCACCGGGGAGAGACTCACCCCTCCACTTT.

The chain links TRBV19 to TRBJ2-1; tentatively, D is TRBD1 (6 bases). The CDR3 is 16 residues long. CDR1 LNHDA and CDR2 SQIVND come from the germline V gene (reference sequence). Trimming removed 2 bases from V and 6 bases from J, with 17 bases in between. CDR3 amino acids: CASSITSGDMGNEQFF. The CDR3 nucleotides are TGTGCCAGTAGTATAACGTCAGGGGATATGGGCAATGAGCAGTTCTTC.

Only a few counts were recorded for this clone. The chain employs TRBV30 and TRBJ1-5; possible D gene TRBD1, 6 bases. Germline values: CDR1 GTSNPN, CDR2 SVGIG (reference sequence). The CDR3 consists of 14 residues. Trimming shortened V by 0 bases and J by 5 bases, and 11 bases separated the two germline ends. CDR3 DNA: TGTGCCTGGAGTGTAGAGGGGGGAGATCAGCCCCAGCATTTT. As protein: CAWSVEGGDQPQHF.

The V call is TRBV6-5, the J call TRBJ1-6; D is perhaps TRBD1 (6 bases). The CDR3 length is 16 residues. Germline V gene data show CDR1 as MNHEY and CDR2 as SVGAGI. V gave up 0 bases and J gave up 7 bases, with 13 bases separating them. The CDR3 here is CASSYSNRVWNSPLHF. CDR3 bases: TGTGCCAGCAGTTACTCCAACAGGGTGTGGAATTCACCCCTCCACTTT.

The chain has TRBV6-5 and TRBJ1-2; a possible D gene is TRBD1 (6 bases). Germline values: CDR1 MNHEY, CDR2 SVGAGI. V was trimmed by 0 bases and J by 0 bases, leaving 8 bases between them. The CDR3 extends over 15 amino acids. The CDR3 region has the DNA TGTGCCAGCAGTTACTCGCCAGGGGCTAACTATGGCTACACCTTC. It is translated as CASSYSPGANYGYTF.

This chain joins TRBV24-1 and TRBJ2-6; D perhaps matches TRBD1 (5 bases). Trimming removed 5 bases at V and 0 bases at J, with 10 bases between. The germline gives CDR1 KGHDR, CDR2 SFDVKD. This CDR3 has 16 residues. CDR3 bases: TGTGCCACCAGTGGGGCAAGGGGCTCTGGGGCCAACGTCCTGACTTTC. Its protein product is CATSGARGSGANVLTF.

This chain joins TRBV7-9 and TRBJ2-5; TRBD2 matches 9 bases. Germline lookup yields CDR1 SEHNR and CDR2 FQNEAQ (reference sequence). Trimming cost V 5 bases and J 5 bases; bases outside gene matches: 12. There are 16 residues in the CDR3. Written as DNA, the CDR3 is TGTGCCAGCAGCCCTCGACTAGCGGAGCCCGCCGAGACCCAGTACTTC. Protein: CASSPRLAEPAETQYF.

V usage is TRBV18 and J usage is TRBJ2-3, with D perhaps TRBD1 (5 bases). V lost 3 bases and J lost 0, with 10 bases in between. From germline, CDR1 is KGHSH and CDR2 LQKENI. CDR3 length: 15 residues. The chain's CDR3 is CASSPSAGSTDTQYF. CDR3 DNA sequence: TGTGCCAGCTCACCCTCCGCAGGGAGCACAGATACGCAGTATTTT.

This chain connects TRBV7-9 to TRBJ2-3; D is perhaps TRBD1 or TRBD2 (5 bases each). This CDR3 spans 16 amino acids. V lost 5 bases to trimming and J lost 3 bases, with 18 bases between them. Germline CDR1 and CDR2: SEHNR and FQNEAQ (reference sequence). In DNA form, the CDR3 reads TGTGCCAGCAGCCCCCCCCGGGTTGGGGGTACAGATACGCAGTATTTT. It encodes CASSPPRVGGTDTQYF.

The chain uses TRBV27 and TRBJ2-1, with 9 bases matching TRBD2. The CDR3 consists of 17 residues. With V trimmed by 5 bases and J by 7 bases, 15 bases remained unmatched. CDR1 is MNHEY and CDR2 is SMNVEV in the germline V gene (reference sequence). Here the CDR3 reads CASSNLPGTSIGNEQFF. CDR3 bases: TGTGCCAGCAGTAACCTGCCCGGGACTAGCATAGGGAATGAGCAGTTCTTC.

The gene calls are TRBV29-1 and TRBJ2-3; no clear D gene. This CDR3 is built from 12 residues. Germline CDR1 and CDR2: SQVTM and ANQGSEA. V was cut by 4 bases and J by 6 bases, with 11 bases left in between. Here the CDR3 DNA reads TGCAGCGTTGTCAATTTAATGGATACGCAGTATTTT. Translating gives CSVVNLMDTQYF.

In this sample, this clone turned up once. The rearrangement uses TRBV6-5 and TRBJ2-4; D uncertain. The CDR3 consists of 13 residues. Looked up from germline, CDR1 is MNHEY and CDR2 is SVGAGI. V was shortened by 6 bases and J by 7 bases, with 13 bases between the two germline ends. CDR3 nucleotides: TGTGCCAGCAGACCTCCGGCCGGGAACATTCAGTACTTC. Its protein is CASRPPAGNIQYF.